This record looks at one T cell receptor (beta chain) sequence and its context. Its target antigen remains unknown. Per-base quality was not reported, and no clone a single base away is much larger than it. This entry is derived from a study of patients and donors after allogeneic stem cell transplantation (TCRdb year 2020). The method behind the library was RT-PCR. Instrument used: NextSeq 550. TCRdb itself trimmed the public reads at Q25 with fastp, ran MiXCR and retained productive beta chains. Each entry is one CDR3 protein sequence, shown with its most common DNA and genes. The sample table shows roughly 960,000 distinct CDR3 sequences, and 18% are seen once. In total, the top ten clones hold around 6% of the sample. Cut back by 3 bases and 3 bases, the V and J ends lie 8 bases apart. CDR1 SEHNR and CDR2 FQNEAQ are derived from the germline V gene (reference sequence). The CDR3, cysteine through phenylalanine, is 13 amino acids long. Just the 39-base CDR3 DNA is kept, in frame starting at base 1.

This clonotype was sampled from a human donor who was either an allogeneic HSCT recipient or a stem cell or donor lymphocyte infusion donor (not recorded which). It is not recorded whose cells these are; they may come from a transplant donor. The chain is encoded by TRBV7-9 joined to TRBJ1-2; no D gene is confidently identified. Sequencing input: blood, either unsorted or a sorted T cell fraction (not recorded which). The CDR3: CASSFKAYYGYTF. In nucleotides, the sequence is TGTGCCAGCAGCTTCAAGGCCTACTATGGCTACACCTTC.